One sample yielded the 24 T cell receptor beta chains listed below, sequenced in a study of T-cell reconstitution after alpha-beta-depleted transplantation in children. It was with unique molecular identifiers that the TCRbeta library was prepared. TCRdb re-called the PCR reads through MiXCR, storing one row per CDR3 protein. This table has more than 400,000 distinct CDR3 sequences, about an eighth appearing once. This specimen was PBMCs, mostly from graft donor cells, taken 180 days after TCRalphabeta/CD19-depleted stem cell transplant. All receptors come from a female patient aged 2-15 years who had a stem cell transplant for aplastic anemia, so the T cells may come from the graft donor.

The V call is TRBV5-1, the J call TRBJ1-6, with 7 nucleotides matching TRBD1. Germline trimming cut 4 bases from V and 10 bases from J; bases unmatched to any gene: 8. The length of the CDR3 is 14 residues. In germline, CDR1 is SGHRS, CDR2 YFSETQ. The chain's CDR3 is CASSRDREDSPLHF. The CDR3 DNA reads TGCGCCAGCAGCAGAGACAGGGAGGACTCACCCCTCCACTTT.

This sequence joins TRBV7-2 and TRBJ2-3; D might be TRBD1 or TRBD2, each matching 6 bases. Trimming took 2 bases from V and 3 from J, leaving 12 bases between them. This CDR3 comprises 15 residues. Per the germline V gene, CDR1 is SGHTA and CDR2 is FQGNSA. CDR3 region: CASSLTGALTDTQYF. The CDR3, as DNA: TGTGCCAGCAGCTTAACGGGGGCGCTAACAGATACGCAGTATTTT.

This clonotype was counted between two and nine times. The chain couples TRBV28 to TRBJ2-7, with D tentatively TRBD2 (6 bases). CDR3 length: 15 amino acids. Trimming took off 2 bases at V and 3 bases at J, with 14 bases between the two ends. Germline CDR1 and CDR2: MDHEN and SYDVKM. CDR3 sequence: CASSLLEGGNYEQYF. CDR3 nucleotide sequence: TGTGCCAGCAGTTTACTGGAGGGTGGAAACTACGAGCAGTACTTC.

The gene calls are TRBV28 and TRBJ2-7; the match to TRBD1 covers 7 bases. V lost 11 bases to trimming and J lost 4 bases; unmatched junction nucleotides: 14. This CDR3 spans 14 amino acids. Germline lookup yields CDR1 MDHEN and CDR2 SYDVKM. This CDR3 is CAPRGTGQHYEQYF. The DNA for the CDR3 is TGTGCCCCCAGGGGGACGGGACAACATTACGAGCAGTACTTC.

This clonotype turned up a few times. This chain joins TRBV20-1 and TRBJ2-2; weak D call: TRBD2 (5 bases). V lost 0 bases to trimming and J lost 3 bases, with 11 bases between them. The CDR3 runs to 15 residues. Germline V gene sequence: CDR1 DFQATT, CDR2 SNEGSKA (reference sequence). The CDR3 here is CSARDYGMDTGELFF. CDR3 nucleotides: TGCAGTGCTAGAGATTACGGGATGGACACCGGGGAGCTGTTTTTT.

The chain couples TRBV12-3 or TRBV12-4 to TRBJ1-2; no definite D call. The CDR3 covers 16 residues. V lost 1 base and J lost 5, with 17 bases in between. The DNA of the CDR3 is TGTGCCAGCAGTTTAGTCGCCGGTGACGGCGAATATGGCTACACCTTC. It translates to CASSLVAGDGEYGYTF.

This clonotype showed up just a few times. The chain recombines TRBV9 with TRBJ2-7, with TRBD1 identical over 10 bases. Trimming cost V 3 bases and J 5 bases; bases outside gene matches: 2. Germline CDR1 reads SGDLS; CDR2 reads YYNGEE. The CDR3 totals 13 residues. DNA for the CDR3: TGTGCCAGCAGCGCAGGACAGGGGGACGAGCAGTACTTC. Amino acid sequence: CASSAGQGDEQYF.

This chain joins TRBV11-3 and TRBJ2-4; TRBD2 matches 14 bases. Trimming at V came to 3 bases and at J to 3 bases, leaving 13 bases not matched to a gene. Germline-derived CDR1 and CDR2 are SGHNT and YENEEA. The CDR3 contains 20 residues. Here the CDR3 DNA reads TGTGCCAGCAGCTTTCTGTCGACTAGCGGGAGGGACGGTGGCAAAAACATTCAGTACTTC. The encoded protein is CASSFLSTSGRDGGKNIQYF.

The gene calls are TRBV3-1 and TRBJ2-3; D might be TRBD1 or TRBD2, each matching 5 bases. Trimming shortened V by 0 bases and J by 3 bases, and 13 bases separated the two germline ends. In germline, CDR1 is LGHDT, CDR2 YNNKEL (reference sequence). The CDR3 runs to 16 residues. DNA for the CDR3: TGTGCCAGCAGCCAAGACGGGACCGGGATAACAGATACGCAGTATTTT. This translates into CASSQDGTGITDTQYF.

The CDR3, as DNA: TGTGCCAGCAGCTTGCCCACCAGCTCCTACAATGAGCAGTTCTTC. As protein: CASSLPTSSYNEQFF. The chain combines TRBV5-6 with TRBJ2-1; D is undetermined. Germline V lookup: CDR1 SGHDT, CDR2 YYEEEE. The CDR3 spans 15 residues. With 1 base removed from V and 0 bases from J, the gap between germline ends came to 8 bases.

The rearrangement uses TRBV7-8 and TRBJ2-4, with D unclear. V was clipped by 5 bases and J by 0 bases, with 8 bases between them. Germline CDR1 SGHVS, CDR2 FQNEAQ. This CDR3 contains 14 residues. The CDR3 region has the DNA TGTGCCAGCAGCGCGAGAGCAGCCAAAAACATTCAGTACTTC. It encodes CASSARAAKNIQYF.

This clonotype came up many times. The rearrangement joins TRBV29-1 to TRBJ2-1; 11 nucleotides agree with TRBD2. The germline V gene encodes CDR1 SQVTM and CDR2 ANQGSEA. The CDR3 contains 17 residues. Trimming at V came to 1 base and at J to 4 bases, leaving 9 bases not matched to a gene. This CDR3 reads CSVEVSGRAFRYNEQFF. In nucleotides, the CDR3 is TGCAGCGTTGAAGTTAGCGGGAGGGCCTTTAGGTACAATGAGCAGTTCTTC.

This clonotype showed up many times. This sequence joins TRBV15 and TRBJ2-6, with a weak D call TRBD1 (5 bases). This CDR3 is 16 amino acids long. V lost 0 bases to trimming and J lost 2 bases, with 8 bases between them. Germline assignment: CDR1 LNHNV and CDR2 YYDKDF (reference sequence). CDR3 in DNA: TGTGCCACCAGCAGAGATGGGGCGACTGGGGCCAACGTCCTGACTTTC. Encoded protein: CATSRDGATGANVLTF.

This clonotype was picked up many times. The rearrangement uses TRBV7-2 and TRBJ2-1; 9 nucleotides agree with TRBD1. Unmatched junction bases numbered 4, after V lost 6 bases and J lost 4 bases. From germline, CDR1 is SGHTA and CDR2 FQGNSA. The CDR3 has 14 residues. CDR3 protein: CASRDRGPYNEQFF. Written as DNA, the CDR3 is TGTGCCAGCAGGGACAGGGGACCTTACAATGAGCAGTTCTTC.

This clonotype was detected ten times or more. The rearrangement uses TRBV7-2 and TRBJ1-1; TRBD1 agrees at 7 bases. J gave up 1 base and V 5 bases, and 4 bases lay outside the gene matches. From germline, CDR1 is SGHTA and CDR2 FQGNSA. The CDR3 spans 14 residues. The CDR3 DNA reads TGTGCCAGCAGCACCAGACAGGGGAACACTGAAGCTTTCTTT. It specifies CASSTRQGNTEAFF.

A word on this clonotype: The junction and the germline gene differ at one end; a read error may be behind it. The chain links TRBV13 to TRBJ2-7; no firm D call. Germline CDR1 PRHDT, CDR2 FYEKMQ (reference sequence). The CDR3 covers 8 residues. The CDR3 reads CASTPRSF. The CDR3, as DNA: TGTGCCAGCACCCCCAGGAGCTTC. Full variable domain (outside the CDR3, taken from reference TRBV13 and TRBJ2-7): AAGVIQSPRHLIKEKRETATLKCYPIPRHDTVYWYQQGPGQDPQFLISFYEKMQSDKGSIPDRFSAQQFSDYHSELNMSSLELGDSALYFCASTPRSFGPGTRLTVT.

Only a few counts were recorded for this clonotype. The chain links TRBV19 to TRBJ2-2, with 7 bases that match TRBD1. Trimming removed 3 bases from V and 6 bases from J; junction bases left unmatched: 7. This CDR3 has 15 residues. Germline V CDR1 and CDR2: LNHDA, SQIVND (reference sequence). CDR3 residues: CASSILNRGPGELFF. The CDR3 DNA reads TGTGCCAGTAGTATCCTCAACAGGGGTCCCGGGGAGCTGTTTTTT.

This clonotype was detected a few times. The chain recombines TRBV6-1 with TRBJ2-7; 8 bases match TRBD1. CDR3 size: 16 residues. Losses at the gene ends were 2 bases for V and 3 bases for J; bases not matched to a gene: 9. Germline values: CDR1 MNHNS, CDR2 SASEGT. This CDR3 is CASSEIFGTGVYEQYF. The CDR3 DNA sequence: TGTGCCAGCAGTGAAATATTTGGGACAGGAGTCTACGAGCAGTACTTC.

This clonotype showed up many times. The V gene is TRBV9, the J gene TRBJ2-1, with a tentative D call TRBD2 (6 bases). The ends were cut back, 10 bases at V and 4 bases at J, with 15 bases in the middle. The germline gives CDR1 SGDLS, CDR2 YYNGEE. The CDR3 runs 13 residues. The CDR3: CASGSGPYNEQFF. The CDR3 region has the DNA TGTGCCTCCGGAAGCGGGCCTTACAATGAGCAGTTCTTC.

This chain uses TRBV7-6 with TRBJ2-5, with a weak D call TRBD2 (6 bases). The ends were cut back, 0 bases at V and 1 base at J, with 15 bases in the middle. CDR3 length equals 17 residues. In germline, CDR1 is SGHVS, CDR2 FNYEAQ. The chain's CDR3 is CASSLAKASAFQETQYF. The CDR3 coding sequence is TGTGCCAGCAGCTTAGCGAAGGCTAGCGCGTTCCAAGAGACCCAGTACTTC. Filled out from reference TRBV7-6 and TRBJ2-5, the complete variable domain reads GAGVSQSPRYKVTKRGQDVALRCDPISGHVSLYWYRQALGQGPEFLTYFNYEAQQDKSGLPNDRFSAERPEGSISTLTIQRTEQRDSAMYRCASSLAKASAFQETQYFGPGTRLLVL.

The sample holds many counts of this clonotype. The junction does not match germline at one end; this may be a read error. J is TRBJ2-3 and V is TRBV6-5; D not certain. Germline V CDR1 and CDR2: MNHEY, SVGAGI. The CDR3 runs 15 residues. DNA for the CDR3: TGTGCCAGCAGTTACTCGGAGAATACTTGGGTTAATCCCTGCTTT. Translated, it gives CASSYSENTWVNPCF.

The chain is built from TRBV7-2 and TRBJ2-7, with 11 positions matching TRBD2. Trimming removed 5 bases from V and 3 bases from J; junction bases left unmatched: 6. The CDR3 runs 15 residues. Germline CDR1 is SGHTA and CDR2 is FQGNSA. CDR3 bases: TGTGCCAGCAGCCTGACTAGCGGGGTTTACTACGAGCAGTACTTC. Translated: CASSLTSGVYYEQYF.

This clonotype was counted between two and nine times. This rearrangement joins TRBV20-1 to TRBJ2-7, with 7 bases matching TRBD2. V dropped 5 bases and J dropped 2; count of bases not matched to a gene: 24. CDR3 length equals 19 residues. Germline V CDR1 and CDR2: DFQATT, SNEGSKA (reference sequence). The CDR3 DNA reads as TGCAGTGCTGATGACCGACTCTTCACGGGCGGGAGTAAAACCTACGAGCAGTACTTC. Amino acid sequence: CSADDRLFTGGSKTYEQYF.

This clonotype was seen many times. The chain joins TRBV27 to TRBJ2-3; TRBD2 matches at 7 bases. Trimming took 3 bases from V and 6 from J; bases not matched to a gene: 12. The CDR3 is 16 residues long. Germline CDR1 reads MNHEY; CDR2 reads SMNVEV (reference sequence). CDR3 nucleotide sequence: TGTGCCAGCAGTTTCTTGTCTAGCGGTCGAAGGGATACGCAGTATTTT. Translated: CASSFLSSGRRDTQYF.